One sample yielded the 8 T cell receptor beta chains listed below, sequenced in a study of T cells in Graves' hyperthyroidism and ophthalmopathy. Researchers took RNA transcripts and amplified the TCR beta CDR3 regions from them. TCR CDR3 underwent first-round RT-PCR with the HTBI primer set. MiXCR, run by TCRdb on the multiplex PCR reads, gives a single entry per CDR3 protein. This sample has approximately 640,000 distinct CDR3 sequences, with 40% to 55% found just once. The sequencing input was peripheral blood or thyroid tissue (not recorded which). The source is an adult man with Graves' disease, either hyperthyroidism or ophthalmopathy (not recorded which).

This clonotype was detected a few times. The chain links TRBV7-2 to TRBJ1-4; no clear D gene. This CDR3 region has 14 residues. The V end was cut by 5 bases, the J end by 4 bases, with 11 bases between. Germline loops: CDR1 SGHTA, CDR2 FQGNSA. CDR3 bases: TGTGCCAGCAGCCGCCCCCCCAATAATGAAAAACTGTTTTTT. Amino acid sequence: CASSRPPNNEKLFF.

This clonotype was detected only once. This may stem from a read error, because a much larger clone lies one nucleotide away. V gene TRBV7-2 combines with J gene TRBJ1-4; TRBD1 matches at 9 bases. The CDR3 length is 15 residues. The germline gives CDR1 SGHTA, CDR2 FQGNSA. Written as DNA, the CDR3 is TGTGCCAGCAGCACGTACAGGGGGCTGCGGGAAAAACTGCTTTTT. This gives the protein CASSTYRGLREKLLF.

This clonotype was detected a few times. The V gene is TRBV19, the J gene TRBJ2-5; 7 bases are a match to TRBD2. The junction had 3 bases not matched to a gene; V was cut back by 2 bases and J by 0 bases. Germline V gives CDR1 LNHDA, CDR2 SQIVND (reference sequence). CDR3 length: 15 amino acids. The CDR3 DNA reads TGTGCCAGTAGTATAAGCGGGACTTACCAAGAGACCCAGTACTTC. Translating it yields CASSISGTYQETQYF.

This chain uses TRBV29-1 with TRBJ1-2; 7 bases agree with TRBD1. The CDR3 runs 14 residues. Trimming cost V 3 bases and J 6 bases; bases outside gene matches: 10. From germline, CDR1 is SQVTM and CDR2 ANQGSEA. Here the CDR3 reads CSVETYRQGHGYTF. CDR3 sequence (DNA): TGCAGCGTTGAGACCTACCGACAGGGACATGGCTACACCTTC.

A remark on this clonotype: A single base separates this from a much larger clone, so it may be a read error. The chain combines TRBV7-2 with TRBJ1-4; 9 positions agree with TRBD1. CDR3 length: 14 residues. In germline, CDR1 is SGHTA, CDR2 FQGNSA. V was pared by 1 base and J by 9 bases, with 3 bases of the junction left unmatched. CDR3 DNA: TGTGCCAGCAGCTTAGTGGGACAGGGACAAAAACTGTTTTTT. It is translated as CASSLVGQGQKLFF.

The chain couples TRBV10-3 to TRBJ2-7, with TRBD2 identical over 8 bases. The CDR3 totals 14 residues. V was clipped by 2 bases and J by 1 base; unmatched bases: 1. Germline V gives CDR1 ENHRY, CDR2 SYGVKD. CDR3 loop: CAISEIAGSYEQYF. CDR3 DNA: TGTGCCATCAGTGAGATAGCGGGGTCCTACGAGCAGTACTTC.

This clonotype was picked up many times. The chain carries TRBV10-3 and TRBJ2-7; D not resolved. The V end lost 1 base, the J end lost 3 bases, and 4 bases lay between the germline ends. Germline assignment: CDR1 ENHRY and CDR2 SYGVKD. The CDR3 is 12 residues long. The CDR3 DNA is TGTGCCATCAGTGAGTACGGCTACGAGCAGTACTTC. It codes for CAISEYGYEQYF.

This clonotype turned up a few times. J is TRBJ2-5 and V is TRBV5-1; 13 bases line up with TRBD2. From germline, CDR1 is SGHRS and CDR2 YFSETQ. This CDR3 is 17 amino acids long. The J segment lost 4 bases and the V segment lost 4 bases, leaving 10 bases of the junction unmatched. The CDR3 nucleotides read TGCGCCAGCAGCCCCGGACTAGCGGGAGCTTTAGGAGAGACCCAGTACTTC. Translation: CASSPGLAGALGETQYF.